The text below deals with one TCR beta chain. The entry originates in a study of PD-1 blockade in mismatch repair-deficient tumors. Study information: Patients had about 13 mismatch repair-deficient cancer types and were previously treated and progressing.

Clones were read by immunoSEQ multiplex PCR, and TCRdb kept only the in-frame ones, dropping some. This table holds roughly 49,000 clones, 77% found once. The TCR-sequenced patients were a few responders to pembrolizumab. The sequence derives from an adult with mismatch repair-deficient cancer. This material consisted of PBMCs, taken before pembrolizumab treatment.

The CDR3 coding sequence is TGTGCCACCAACACCGGGAGGGCCTCTGGTGAGCAGTTCTTC. Translation gives CATNTGRASGEQFF. This chain links TRBV15 with TRBJ2-1; TRBD2 agrees at 8 bases. The V gene end was trimmed by 7 bases and the J gene end by 9 bases; junction bases not matched to a gene: 11. Germline CDR1 and CDR2: LNHNV and YYDKDF (reference sequence). This CDR3 comprises 14 residues.